Sequencing of this T cell receptor (beta chain) was carried out in a study of blood T cells in healthy people across ages. Using a J-beta primer mix together with a sample-barcoded 5' primer, a second PCR was run for roughly 7 to 11 cycles. Via MiXCR, TCRdb re-called the 5' RACE reads, giving one row per CDR3 protein. The sample records 1 million or so distinct CDR3 sequences, more than 35% being singletons. The CDR3 extends over 12 amino acids. V was shortened by 7 bases and J by 1 base, with 10 bases between the two germline ends. CDR1 is DFQATT, CDR2 SNEGSKA, per germline (reference sequence). The chain combines TRBV20-1 with TRBJ2-5; D not certain. The sequenced sample was blood. This clonotype was obtained from a woman aged 60-70 years in good health. The CDR3 loop is CSVAAVQETQYF. DNA for the CDR3: TGCAGTGTGGCGGCAGTCCAAGAGACCCAGTACTTC.